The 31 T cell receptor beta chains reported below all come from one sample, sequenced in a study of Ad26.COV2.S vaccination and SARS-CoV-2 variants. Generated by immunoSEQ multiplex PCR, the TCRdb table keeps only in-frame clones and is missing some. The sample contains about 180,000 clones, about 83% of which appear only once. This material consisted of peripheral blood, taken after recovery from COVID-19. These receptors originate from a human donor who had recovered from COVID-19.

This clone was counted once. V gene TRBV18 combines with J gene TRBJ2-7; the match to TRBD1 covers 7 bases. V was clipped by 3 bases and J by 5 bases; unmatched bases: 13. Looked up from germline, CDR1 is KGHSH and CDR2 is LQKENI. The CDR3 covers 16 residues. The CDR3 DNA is TGTGCCAGCTCACCCACTTGGGGGACAGTAAACCACGAGCAGTACTTC. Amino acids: CASSPTWGTVNHEQYF.

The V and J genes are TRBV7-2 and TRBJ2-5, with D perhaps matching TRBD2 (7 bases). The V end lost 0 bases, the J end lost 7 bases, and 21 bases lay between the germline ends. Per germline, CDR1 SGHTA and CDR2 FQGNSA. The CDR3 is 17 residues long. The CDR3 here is CASSLARGGALGWTQYF. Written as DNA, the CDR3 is TGTGCCAGCAGCTTAGCTAGGGGGGGGGCCCTAGGTTGGACCCAGTACTTC.

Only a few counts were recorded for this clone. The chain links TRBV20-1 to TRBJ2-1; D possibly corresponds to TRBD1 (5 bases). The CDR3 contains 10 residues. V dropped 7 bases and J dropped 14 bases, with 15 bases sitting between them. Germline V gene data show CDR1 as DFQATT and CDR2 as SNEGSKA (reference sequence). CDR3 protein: CSVPILGEFF. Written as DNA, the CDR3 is TGCAGTGTTCCTATCCTAGGGGAGTTCTTC.

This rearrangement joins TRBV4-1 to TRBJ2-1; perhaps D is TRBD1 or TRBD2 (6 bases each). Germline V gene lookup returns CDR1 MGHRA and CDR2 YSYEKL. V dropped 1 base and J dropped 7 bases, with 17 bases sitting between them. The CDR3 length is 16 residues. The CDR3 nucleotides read TGCGCCAGCAGCCAAGCTGTCGGAGGGGGTCTGAATGAGCAGTTCTTC. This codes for CASSQAVGGGLNEQFF.

This CDR3 is CASSLDRDQPQHF. The CDR3 nucleotides are TGTGCCAGCAGCCTGGACAGGGATCAGCCCCAGCATTTT. The chain links TRBV12-3 or TRBV12-4 to TRBJ1-5, with 8 bases identical to TRBD1. The CDR3 is 13 residues long. V was pared by 6 bases and J by 5 bases, with 3 bases of the junction left unmatched.

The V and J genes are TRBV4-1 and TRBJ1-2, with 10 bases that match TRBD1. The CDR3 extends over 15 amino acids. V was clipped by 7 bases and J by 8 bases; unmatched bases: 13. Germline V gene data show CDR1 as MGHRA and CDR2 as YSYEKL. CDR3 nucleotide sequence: TGCGCCAGCATCAAACCCGGGACAGGGGTGAAAGGCTACACCTTC. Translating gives CASIKPGTGVKGYTF.

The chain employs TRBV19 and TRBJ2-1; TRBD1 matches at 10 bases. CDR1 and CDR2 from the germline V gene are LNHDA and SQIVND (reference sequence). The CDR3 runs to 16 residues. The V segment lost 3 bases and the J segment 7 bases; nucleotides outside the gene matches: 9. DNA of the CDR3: TGTGCCAGTAGTATTGGGGGACAGGGGCGGTGGAATGAGCAGTTCTTC. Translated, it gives CASSIGGQGRWNEQFF.

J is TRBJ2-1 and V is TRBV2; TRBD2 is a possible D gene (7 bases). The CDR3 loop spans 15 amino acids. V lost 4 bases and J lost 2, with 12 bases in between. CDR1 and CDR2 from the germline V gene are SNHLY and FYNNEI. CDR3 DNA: TGTGCCAGCAGTGGAGCGGGACACACCTACAATGAGCAGTTCTTC. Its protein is CASSGAGHTYNEQFF.

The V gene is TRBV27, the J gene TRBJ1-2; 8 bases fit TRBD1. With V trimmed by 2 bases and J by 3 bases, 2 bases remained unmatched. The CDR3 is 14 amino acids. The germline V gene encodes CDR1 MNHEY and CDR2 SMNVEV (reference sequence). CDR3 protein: CASSLQQGDYGYTF. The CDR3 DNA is TGTGCCAGCAGTTTACAACAGGGGGACTATGGCTACACCTTC.

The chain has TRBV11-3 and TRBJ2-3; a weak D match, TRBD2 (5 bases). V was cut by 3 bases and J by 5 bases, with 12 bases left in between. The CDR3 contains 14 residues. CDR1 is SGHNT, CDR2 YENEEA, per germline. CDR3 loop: CASSFDSDEDTQYF. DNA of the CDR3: TGTGCCAGCAGCTTCGATAGCGATGAAGATACGCAGTATTTT. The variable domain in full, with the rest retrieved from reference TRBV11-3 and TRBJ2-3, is EAGVVQSPRYKIIEKKQPVAFWCNPISGHNTLYWYLQNLGQGPELLIRYENEEAVDDSQLPKDRFSAERLKGVDSTLKIQPAELGDSAVYLCASSFDSDEDTQYFGPGTRLTVL.

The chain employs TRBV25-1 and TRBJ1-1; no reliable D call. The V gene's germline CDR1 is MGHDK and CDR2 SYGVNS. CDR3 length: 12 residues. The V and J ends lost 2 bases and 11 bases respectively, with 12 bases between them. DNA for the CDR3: TGTGCCAGCAGTGAAAGCGGGTTGGGGGCTTTCTTT. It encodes CASSESGLGAFF.

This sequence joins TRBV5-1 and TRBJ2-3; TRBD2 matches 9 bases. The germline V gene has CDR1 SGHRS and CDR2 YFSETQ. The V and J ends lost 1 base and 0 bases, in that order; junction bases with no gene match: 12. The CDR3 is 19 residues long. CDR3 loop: CASSLSPGTSRRSTDTQYF. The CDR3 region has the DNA TGCGCCAGCAGCTTGTCCCCTGGGACTAGCCGAAGGAGCACAGATACGCAGTATTTT.

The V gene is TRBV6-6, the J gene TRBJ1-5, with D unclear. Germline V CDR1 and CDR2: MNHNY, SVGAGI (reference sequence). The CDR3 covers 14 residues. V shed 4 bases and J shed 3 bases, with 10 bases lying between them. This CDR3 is CASSSPGLNQPQHF. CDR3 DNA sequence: TGTGCCAGCAGTTCGCCGGGCCTCAATCAGCCCCAGCATTTT.

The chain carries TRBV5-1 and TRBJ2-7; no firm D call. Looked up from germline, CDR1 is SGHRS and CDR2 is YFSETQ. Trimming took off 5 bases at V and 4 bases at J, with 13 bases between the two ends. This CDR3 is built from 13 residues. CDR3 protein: CASRVADRYEQYF. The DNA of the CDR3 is TGCGCCAGCAGGGTTGCGGATCGGTACGAGCAGTACTTC. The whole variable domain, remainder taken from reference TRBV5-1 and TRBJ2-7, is KAGVTQTPRYLIKTRGQQVTLSCSPISGHRSVSWYQQTPGQGLQFLFEYFSETQRNKGNFPGRFSGRQFSNSRSEMNVSTLELGDSALYLCASRVADRYEQYFGPGTRLTVT.

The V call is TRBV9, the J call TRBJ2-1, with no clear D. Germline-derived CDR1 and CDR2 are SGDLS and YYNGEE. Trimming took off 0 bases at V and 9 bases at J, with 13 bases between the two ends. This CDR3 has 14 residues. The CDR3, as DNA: TGTGCCAGCAGCGTAGGATCCCACCCGGGTGAGCAGTTCTTC. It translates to CASSVGSHPGEQFF.

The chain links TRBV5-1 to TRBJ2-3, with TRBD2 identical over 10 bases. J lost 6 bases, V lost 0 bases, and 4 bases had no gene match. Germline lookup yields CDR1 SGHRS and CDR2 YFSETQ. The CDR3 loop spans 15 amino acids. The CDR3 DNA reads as TGCGCCAGCAGCTTGGGGGCTAGCGGGGGTGATACGCAGTATTTT. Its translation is CASSLGASGGDTQYF.

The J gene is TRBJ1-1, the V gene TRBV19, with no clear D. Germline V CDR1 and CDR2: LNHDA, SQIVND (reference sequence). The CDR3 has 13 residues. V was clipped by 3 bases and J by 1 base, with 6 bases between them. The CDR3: CASSIEGNTEAFF. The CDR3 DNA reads TGTGCCAGTAGTATCGAGGGGAACACTGAAGCTTTCTTT.

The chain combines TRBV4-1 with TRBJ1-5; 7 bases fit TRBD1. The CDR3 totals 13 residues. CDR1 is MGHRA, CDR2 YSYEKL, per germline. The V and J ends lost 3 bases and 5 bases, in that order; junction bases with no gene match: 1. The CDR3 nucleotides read TGCGCCAGCAGCCATACAGGGGATCAGCCCCAGCATTTT. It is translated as CASSHTGDQPQHF.

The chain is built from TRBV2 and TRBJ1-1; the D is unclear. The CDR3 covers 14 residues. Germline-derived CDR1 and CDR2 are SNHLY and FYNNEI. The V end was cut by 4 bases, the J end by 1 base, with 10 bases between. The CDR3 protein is CASSGWSWNTEAFF. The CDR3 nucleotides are TGTGCCAGCAGTGGGTGGAGTTGGAACACTGAAGCTTTCTTT.

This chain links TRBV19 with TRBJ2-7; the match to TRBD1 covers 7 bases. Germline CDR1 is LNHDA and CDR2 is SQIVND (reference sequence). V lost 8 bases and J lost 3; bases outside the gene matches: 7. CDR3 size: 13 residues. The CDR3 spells CASWTGPIYEQYF. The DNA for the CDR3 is TGTGCCAGTTGGACAGGCCCGATCTACGAGCAGTACTTC.

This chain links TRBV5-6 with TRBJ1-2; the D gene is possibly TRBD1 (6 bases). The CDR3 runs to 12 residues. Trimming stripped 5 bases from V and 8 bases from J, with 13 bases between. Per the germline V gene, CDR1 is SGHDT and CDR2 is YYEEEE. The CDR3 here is CASSHRDRGYTF. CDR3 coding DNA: TGTGCCAGCAGTCATCGCGACAGGGGCTACACCTTC.

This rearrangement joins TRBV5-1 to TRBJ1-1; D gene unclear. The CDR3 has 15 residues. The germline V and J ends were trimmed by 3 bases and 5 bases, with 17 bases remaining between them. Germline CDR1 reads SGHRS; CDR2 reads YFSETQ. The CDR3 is CASSSPVGQVTEAFF. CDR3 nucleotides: TGCGCCAGCAGCTCCCCGGTAGGGCAAGTAACTGAAGCTTTCTTT. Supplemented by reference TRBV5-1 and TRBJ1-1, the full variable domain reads KAGVTQTPRYLIKTRGQQVTLSCSPISGHRSVSWYQQTPGQGLQFLFEYFSETQRNKGNFPGRFSGRQFSNSRSEMNVSTLELGDSALYLCASSSPVGQVTEAFFGQGTRLTVV.

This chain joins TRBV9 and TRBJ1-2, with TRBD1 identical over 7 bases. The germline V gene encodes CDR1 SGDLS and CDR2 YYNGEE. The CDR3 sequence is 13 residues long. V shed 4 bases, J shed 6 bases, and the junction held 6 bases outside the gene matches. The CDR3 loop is CASSSRQGHGYTF. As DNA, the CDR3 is TGTGCCAGCAGCTCCCGACAGGGTCATGGCTACACCTTC.

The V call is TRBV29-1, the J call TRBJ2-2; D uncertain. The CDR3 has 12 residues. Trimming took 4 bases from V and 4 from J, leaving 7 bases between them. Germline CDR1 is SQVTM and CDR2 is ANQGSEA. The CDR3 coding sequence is TGCAGCGTTGCAAGTAGCACCGGGGAGCTGTTTTTT. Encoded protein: CSVASSTGELFF.

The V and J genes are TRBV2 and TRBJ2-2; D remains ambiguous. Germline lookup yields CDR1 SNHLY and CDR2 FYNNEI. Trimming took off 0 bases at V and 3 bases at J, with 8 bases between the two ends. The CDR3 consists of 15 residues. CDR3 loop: CASSEALQYTGELFF. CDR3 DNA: TGTGCCAGCAGTGAAGCGCTTCAGTACACCGGGGAGCTGTTTTTT.

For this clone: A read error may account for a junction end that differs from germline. The CDR3 reads CATSRDNSPLHF. In DNA form, the CDR3 reads TGTGCCACCAGCAGAGATAACTCACCCCTCCACTTT. J is TRBJ1-6 and V is TRBV15; D is undetermined. The CDR3 has 12 amino acids. CDR1 and CDR2 from the germline V gene are LNHNV and YYDKDF (reference sequence). Based on the CDR3 plus reference TRBV15 and TRBJ1-6, the full variable domain is DAMVIQNPRYQVTQFGKPVTLSCSQTLNHNVMYWYQQKSSQAPKLLFHYYDKDFNNEADTPDNFQSRRPNTSFCFLDIRSPGLGDTAMYLCATSRDNSPLHFGNGTRLTVT.

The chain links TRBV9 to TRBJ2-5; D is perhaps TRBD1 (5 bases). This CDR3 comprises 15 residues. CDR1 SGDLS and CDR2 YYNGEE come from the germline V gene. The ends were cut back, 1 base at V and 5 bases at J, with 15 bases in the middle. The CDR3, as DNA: TGTGCCAGCAGCGTAAGGAAAAGGGGTCGGGAGACCCAGTACTTC. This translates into CASSVRKRGRETQYF.

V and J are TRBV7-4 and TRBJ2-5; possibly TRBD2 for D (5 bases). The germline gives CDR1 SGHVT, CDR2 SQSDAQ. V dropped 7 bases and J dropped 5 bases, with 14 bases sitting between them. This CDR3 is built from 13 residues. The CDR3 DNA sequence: TGTGCCAGCACCTCCGGGGTATATGAGACCCAGTACTTC. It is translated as CASTSGVYETQYF. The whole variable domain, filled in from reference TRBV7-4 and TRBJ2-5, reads GAGVSQSPRYKVAKRGRDVALRCDSISGHVTLYWYRQTLGQGSEVLTYSQSDAQRDKSGRPSGRFSAERPERSVSTLKIQRTEQGDSAVYLCASTSGVYETQYFGPGTRLLVL.

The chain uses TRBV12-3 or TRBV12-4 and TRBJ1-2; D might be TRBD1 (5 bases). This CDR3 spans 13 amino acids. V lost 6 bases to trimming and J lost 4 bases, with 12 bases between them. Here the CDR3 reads CASRRRGTYGYTF. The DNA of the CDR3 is TGTGCCAGCAGGAGGCGGGGGACCTATGGCTACACCTTC.

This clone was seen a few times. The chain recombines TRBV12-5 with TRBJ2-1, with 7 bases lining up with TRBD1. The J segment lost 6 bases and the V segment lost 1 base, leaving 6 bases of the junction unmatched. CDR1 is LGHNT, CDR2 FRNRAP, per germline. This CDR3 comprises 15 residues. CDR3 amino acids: CASGLDRTGLNEQFF. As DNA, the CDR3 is TGTGCTAGTGGTTTGGATCGGACAGGACTCAATGAGCAGTTCTTC.

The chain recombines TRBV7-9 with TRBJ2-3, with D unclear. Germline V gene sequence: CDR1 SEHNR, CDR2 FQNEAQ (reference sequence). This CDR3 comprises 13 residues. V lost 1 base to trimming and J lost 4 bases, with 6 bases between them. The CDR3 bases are TGTGCCAGCAGCTTAGTCGCGTCAGATACGCAGTATTTT. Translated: CASSLVASDTQYF.